The rows below give T cell receptor beta chains drawn from one sample of a study of a mutant IDH1 vaccine in newly diagnosed glioma. Some clones are missing from TCRdb's copy, which holds only in-frame ones; the method was immunoSEQ multiplex PCR. Among about 60,000 clones listed, 80% to 90% were seen once. Their recognized antigens are unknown. Sequences were derived from PBMCs, sampled from a glioma patient whose treatment included an IDH1 peptide vaccine. The source is a man aged 25 to 40 with glioma. CDR3s include the opening cysteine and the closing phenylalanine or tryptophan. Each record gives: V gene, D gene, J gene, clone size, CDR3 DNA, CDR3 protein. D genes are given only for firm matches. Part of the rows lack a size; the others show once, few, many or a class for expanded clones.

>TRBV2|NA|TRBJ2-5|NA
TGTGCCAGCGGGGAACAAGAGACCCAGTACTTC
CASGEQETQYF
>TRBV10-1|TRBD2|TRBJ2-5|NA
TGCGCCAGCAGTCCCGGACTAGCCGCGGAGACCCAGTACTTC
CASSPGLAAETQYF
>TRBV6-5|TRBD1|TRBJ2-7|NA
TGTGCCAGCAAGAGGGGGCAGGGGTCCTACGAGCAGTACTTC
CASKRGQGSYEQYF
>TRBV7-8|NA|TRBJ1-4|NA
TGTGCCAGCAGCCCGCCACCTGCTAATAATGAAAAACTGTTTTTT
CASSPPPANNEKLFF
>TRBV6-5|NA|TRBJ1-1|NA
TGTGCCAGCAGTAAACTAACAGGGATGACTGAAGCTTTCTTT
CASSKLTGMTEAFF
>TRBV28|NA|TRBJ1-2|NA
TGTGCCAGCTACAGGGAAGGCTACACCTTC
CASYREGYTF
>TRBV18|NA|TRBJ1-1|NA
TGTGCCAGCTCACCAAAGGGCAGGGCGGGCACTGAAGCTTTCTTT
CASSPKGRAGTEAFF
>TRBV19|TRBD1|TRBJ1-1|once
TGTGCCAGTAGTCCGAGGACAGGGGGCCAGGACACTGAAGCTTTCTTT
CASSPRTGGQDTEAFF
>TRBV2|NA|TRBJ1-6|few
TGTGCCAGCAGAACAGAGCATAATTCACCCCTCCACTTT
CASRTEHNSPLHF
>TRBV21-1|NA|TRBJ1-4|few
TGTGCCAGCAGCAAAAACGAAGGGACAGGGTGGGAAAAACTGTTTTTT
CASSKNEGTGWEKLFF
>TRBV27|NA|TRBJ1-6|NA
TGTGCCAGCAGCCTGGAGAGGGAGAACAACTCACCCCTCCACTTT
CASSLERENNSPLHF
>TRBV28|NA|TRBJ2-7|NA
TGTGCCAGCGTTAGGGGGTTCCCCTACGAGCAGTACTTC
CASVRGFPYEQYF
>TRBV7-9|NA|TRBJ1-6|NA
TGTGCCAGCAGCTCCCCCGGGAGGAGGGCTTCACCCCTCCACTTT
CASSSPGRRASPLHF
>TRBV6-5|NA|TRBJ1-3|once
TGTGCCAGCAGTTACTCCCAATCACAGGGAGGAAACACCATATATTTT
CASSYSQSQGGNTIYF
>TRBV28|NA|TRBJ2-5|NA
TGTGCCAGCAGTTTACGGGGGTCCCAAGAGACCCAGTACTTC
CASSLRGSQETQYF
>TRBV7-2|NA|TRBJ2-5|NA
TGTGCCAGCAGCAGGTCCGGTGGGGGCTTAGAGACCCAGTACTTC
CASSRSGGGLETQYF
>TRBV18|NA|TRBJ1-5|NA
TGTGCCAGCTCACCAGACAACAGCAATCAGCCCCAGCATTTT
CASSPDNSNQPQHF
>TRBV2|TRBD1|TRBJ1-6|few
TGTGCCAGCAGTACCGGGACAGGGGGTTCACCCCTCCACTTT
CASSTGTGGSPLHF
>TRBV29-1|NA|TRBJ2-7|NA
TGCAGCGTTGAGGGGTTCCCGGAGGCGGGCCCTTACGAGCAGTACTTC
CSVEGFPEAGPYEQYF
>TRBV6-6|NA|TRBJ2-7|NA
TGTGCCAGCAATGTAGGAGCCTACGAGCAGTACTTC
CASNVGAYEQYF
>TRBV14|NA|TRBJ2-7|once
TGTGCCAGCAGCCAAGACTACAGCTACGAGCAGTACTTC
CASSQDYSYEQYF
>TRBV5-6|TRBD1|TRBJ1-1|NA
TGTGCCAGCAGCCCGCTCGGACAGGGCTTGCTGAACACTGAAGCTTTCTTT
CASSPLGQGLLNTEAFF
>TRBV14|NA|TRBJ1-6|NA
TGTGCCAGCAGCCAACGGGGGTCGGTTTCACCCCTCCACTTT
CASSQRGSVSPLHF
>TRBV10-1|NA|TRBJ2-7|NA
TGCGCCAGCAGAGCGCTTGGGGGCCCTTCCGCCTACGAGCAGTACTTC
CASRALGGPSAYEQYF
>TRBV4-2|TRBD2|TRBJ2-7|NA
TGTGCCAGCAGCCAAGAAGCACAGGCGGGGGATTACGAGCAGTACTTC
CASSQEAQAGDYEQYF
>TRBV7-6|NA|TRBJ2-5|once
TGTGCCAGCAGCCACGCGGTAGGAGACCAAGAGACCCAGTACTTC
CASSHAVGDQETQYF
>TRBV14|NA|TRBJ1-3|few
TGTGCCAGCAGCCCGGGACACTCTGGAAACACCATATATTTT
CASSPGHSGNTIYF
>TRBV11-2|NA|TRBJ1-4|NA
TGTGCCAGCAGCTTAGGAGCTCGGACAACCCGAAAACTGTTTTTT
CASSLGARTTRKLFF
>TRBV15|NA|TRBJ2-7|NA
TGTGCCACCAGCAGAGATGTACCTGGGCGGGCATACGAGCAGTACTTC
CATSRDVPGRAYEQYF
>TRBV2|NA|TRBJ1-6|NA
TGTGCCAGCAGATGGGAGCTTAATTCACCCCTCCACTTT
CASRWELNSPLHF
>TRBV6-1|NA|TRBJ2-7|NA
TGTGCCAGCGGCCGGGACATAGGAACCTACGAGCAGTACTTC
CASGRDIGTYEQYF
>TRBV15|TRBD2|TRBJ2-3|NA
TGTGCCACCAGCAGATCGCGGGGGGCCACAGATACGCAGTATTTT
CATSRSRGATDTQYF
>TRBV19|TRBD1|TRBJ1-5|NA
TGTGCCAGTGAGGACAGGGCCCGGAGCAATCAGCCCCAGCATTTT
CASEDRARSNQPQHF
>TRBV11-3|TRBD2|TRBJ2-6|NA
TGTGCCAGCAGCCCGGGGGGAACCGGGGCCAACGTCCTGACTTTC
CASSPGGTGANVLTF
>TRBV5-1|NA|TRBJ1-1|NA
TGCGCCAGCAAGCTCCTGGGGCGTGCGAACACTGAAGCTTTCTTT
CASKLLGRANTEAFF
>TRBV13|NA|TRBJ1-1|few
TGTGCCAGCAGCTTCGGAACGAACACTGAAGCTTTCTTT
CASSFGTNTEAFF
>TRBV5-1|NA|TRBJ2-2|NA
TGCGCCAGCAGCTTCAGGGGAGGGACCGGGGAGCTGTTTTTT
CASSFRGGTGELFF
>TRBV15|NA|TRBJ1-1|NA
TGTGCCACCAGCAGAGGATCGGGCCGCTCGAACACTGAAGCTTTCTTT
CATSRGSGRSNTEAFF
>TRBV11-2|NA|TRBJ2-1|NA
TGTGCCAGCAGCTTAGAAGTGCCAGGGGACCAGTTCTTC
CASSLEVPGDQFF
>TRBV7-6|NA|TRBJ2-7|NA
TGTGCCAGCAGCTTAGATGAAGCTGCTACCTACGAGCAGTACTTC
CASSLDEAATYEQYF
>TRBV18|NA|TRBJ2-7|NA
TGTGCCAGCTCACTACAGAGTCCCTACGAGCAGTACTTC
CASSLQSPYEQYF
>TRBV5-1|NA|TRBJ2-3|NA
TGCGCCAGCAGTTATCCGACGCGTGGGCGCACAGATACGCAGTATTTT
CASSYPTRGRTDTQYF
>TRBV7-9|TRBD1|TRBJ2-2|NA
TGTGCCAGCAGCGGGACAGGGGCCACCGGGGAGCTGTTTTTT
CASSGTGATGELFF
>TRBV5-5|NA|TRBJ1-4|NA
TGTGCCAGCAGCTCGTACAGGGCCCCTTCAAATGAAAAACTGTTTTTT
CASSSYRAPSNEKLFF
>TRBV5-4|TRBD1|TRBJ1-2|NA
TGTGCCAGCAGCGTGCAGGGGGCAGGGTATGGCTACACCTTC
CASSVQGAGYGYTF
>TRBV5-4|NA|TRBJ2-7|NA
TGTGCCAGCAGCTTGGGGAGACTCCGCGTAGGACGATACCCAACCTACGAGCAGTACTTC
CASSLGRLRVGRYPTYEQYF
>TRBV13|TRBD2|TRBJ2-3|NA
TGTGCCAGCAGCTTGGGCTTAGCGGGGGGGGCAGATACGCAGTATTTT
CASSLGLAGGADTQYF
>TRBV2|NA|TRBJ1-1|NA
TGTGCCAGCCAGCAGGCGAACACTGAAGCTTTCTTT
CASQQANTEAFF
>TRBV5-4|NA|TRBJ1-3|NA
TGTGCCAGCAGCTTGTCCGGGCCTGGAAACACCATATATTTT
CASSLSGPGNTIYF
>TRBV6-5|NA|TRBJ2-2|NA
TGTGCCACCCGATCGGGGGACACCGGGGAGCTGTTTTTT
CATRSGDTGELFF
>TRBV6-5|NA|TRBJ2-3|NA
TGTGCCAGCAGTTACGGGTGGACTAGCACAGATACGCAGTATTTT
CASSYGWTSTDTQYF
>TRBV15|NA|TRBJ2-2|once
TGTGCCACCAGGCCTGAGGGCCCGAACACCGGGGAGCTGTTTTTT
CATRPEGPNTGELFF
>TRBV19|TRBD2|TRBJ2-3|NA
TGTGCCAGTAGTATACCTAGCGGGGGGGAGTCTAGCACAGATACGCAGTATTTT
CASSIPSGGESSTDTQYF
>TRBV5-1|NA|TRBJ2-7|NA
TGCGCCAGCAGCTTGGGCGCAGCTTTTTCCTACGAGCAGTACTTC
CASSLGAAFSYEQYF
>TRBV13|TRBD1|TRBJ1-1|NA
TGTGCCAGCAGCCAGCACCTAGGGACAGTGAACACTGAAGCTTTCTTT
CASSQHLGTVNTEAFF
>TRBV2|TRBD1|TRBJ2-6|NA
TGTGCCAGCAGATCGGACAGGGCTGGGGCCAACGTCCTGACTTTC
CASRSDRAGANVLTF
>TRBV9|NA|TRBJ1-4|NA
TGTGCCCGCAGTCAAGGCGGGGGGCTAGGGGAAAAACTGTTTTTT
CARSQGGGLGEKLFF